This entry lists 6 T cell receptor beta chains sequenced from one sample in a study of spatial heterogeneity in lung cancer. These TCRs are of unknown antigen specificity. This sample's time point: sample taken at primary tumor resection. TCRdb re-called the 5' RACE reads through MiXCR, storing one row per CDR3 protein. The table records about 100,000 distinct CDR3 sequences, about 4.4% of them present only once. Study results and limitations: The study found that expanded intratumoral alpha and beta TCR counts tracked tumor mutation counts.

The source material was lung tumor tissue, sampled at surgery. The receptors were sampled from a male donor with early-stage non-small cell lung cancer.

This clonotype has ten or more counts. The chain links TRBV28 to TRBJ1-1; 9 bases align to TRBD1. CDR3 length equals 16 residues. CDR1 is MDHEN, CDR2 SYDVKM, per germline. The V gene end was trimmed by 6 bases and the J gene end by 1 base; junction bases not matched to a gene: 9. Here the CDR3 DNA reads TGTGCCAGCAGCCCGGCCCCGGGACAGGGGAACACTGAAGCTTTCTTT. Translating gives CASSPAPGQGNTEAFF.

This clonotype has at least ten counts. This chain joins TRBV2 and TRBJ2-7, with 7 nucleotides matching TRBD1. Looked up from germline, CDR1 is SNHLY and CDR2 is FYNNEI. This CDR3 region has 14 residues. Losses at the gene ends were 7 bases for V and 0 bases for J; bases not matched to a gene: 6. CDR3 sequence: CASTRDRNSYEQYF. The CDR3 DNA sequence: TGTGCCAGCACCCGGGACAGAAACTCCTACGAGCAGTACTTC.

In the case of this clonotype: This may arise from a read error, as a much more abundant clone is one base away. CDR3 region: CASSFRMGGQAFF. CDR3 nucleotides: TGTGCCAGCAGTTTCCGCATGGGGGGTCAAGCTTTCTTT. The chain uses TRBV28 and TRBJ1-1; possible D gene TRBD1, 5 bases. The CDR3 spans 13 residues. Germline V CDR1 and CDR2: MDHEN, SYDVKM. The V gene lost 3 bases and the J gene lost 9 bases, with 14 bases spanning the gap.

In its sample, this clonotype was seen many times. The chain couples TRBV7-9 to TRBJ2-2; the D is unclear. Germline V gene sequence: CDR1 SEHNR, CDR2 FQNEAQ (reference sequence). Between the trimmed V and J ends, which lost 3 bases and 1 base, there was a span of 6 bases. The length of the CDR3 is 14 residues. The DNA of the CDR3 is TGTGCCAGCAGCTTTCGCGGGAACACCGGGGAGCTGTTTTTT. Its translation: CASSFRGNTGELFF.

Ten or more counts support this clonotype. The gene calls are TRBV6-5 and TRBJ1-2, with a weak D call TRBD1 (6 bases). Trimming removed 2 bases from V and 2 bases from J, with 12 bases in between. Germline V CDR1 and CDR2: MNHEY, SVGAGI. This CDR3 is built from 15 residues. CDR3 in amino acids: CASSYAAGTNYGYTF. CDR3 coding DNA: TGTGCCAGCAGTTACGCGGCAGGGACAAACTATGGCTACACCTTC.

This clonotype was counted many times. The V call is TRBV5-1, the J call TRBJ1-2; no definite D call. Trimming cost V 5 bases and J 9 bases, with 17 bases left between them. Germline CDR1 reads SGHRS; CDR2 reads YFSETQ. The CDR3 has 13 amino acids. The CDR3, as DNA: TGCGCCAGCAGGCCACCCGGGAGCGTAAGCTACACCTTC. Protein product: CASRPPGSVSYTF. The full variable domain, its missing parts supplied by reference TRBV5-1 and TRBJ1-2, is KAGVTQTPRYLIKTRGQQVTLSCSPISGHRSVSWYQQTPGQGLQFLFEYFSETQRNKGNFPGRFSGRQFSNSRSEMNVSTLELGDSALYLCASRPPGSVSYTFGSGTRLTVV.